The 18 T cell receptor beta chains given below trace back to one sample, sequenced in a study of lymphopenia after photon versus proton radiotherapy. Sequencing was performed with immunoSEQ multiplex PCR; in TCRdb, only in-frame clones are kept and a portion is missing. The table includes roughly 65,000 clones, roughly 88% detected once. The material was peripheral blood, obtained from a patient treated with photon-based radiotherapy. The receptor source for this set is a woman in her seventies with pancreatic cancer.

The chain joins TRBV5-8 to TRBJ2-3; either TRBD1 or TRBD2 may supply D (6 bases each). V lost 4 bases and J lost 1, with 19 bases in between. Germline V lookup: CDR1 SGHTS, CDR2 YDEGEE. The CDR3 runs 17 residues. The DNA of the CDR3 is TGTGCCAGCAGCCGCCTTCTTTCGGGGGCTGGCACAGATACGCAGTATTTT. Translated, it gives CASSRLLSGAGTDTQYF.

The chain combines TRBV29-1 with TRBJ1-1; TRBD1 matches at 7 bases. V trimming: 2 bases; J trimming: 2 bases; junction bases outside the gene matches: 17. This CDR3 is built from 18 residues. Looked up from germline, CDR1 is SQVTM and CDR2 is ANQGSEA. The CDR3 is CSVELYQTGQETNTEAFF. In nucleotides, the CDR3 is TGCAGCGTTGAACTGTACCAGACTGGACAGGAAACAAACACTGAAGCTTTCTTT. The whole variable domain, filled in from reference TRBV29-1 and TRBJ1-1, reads SAVISQKPSRDICQRGTSLTIQCQVDSQVTMMFWYRQQPGQSLTLIATANQGSEATYESGFVIDKFPISRPNLTFSTLTVSNMSPEDSSIYLCSVELYQTGQETNTEAFFGQGTRLTVV.

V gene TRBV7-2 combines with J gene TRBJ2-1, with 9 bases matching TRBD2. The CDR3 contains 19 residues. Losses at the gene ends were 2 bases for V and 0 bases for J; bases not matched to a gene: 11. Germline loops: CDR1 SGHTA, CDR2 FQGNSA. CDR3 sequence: CASSLPVQREALSYNEQFF. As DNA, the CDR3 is TGTGCCAGCAGCTTACCTGTGCAGCGGGAGGCCCTCTCCTACAATGAGCAGTTCTTC.

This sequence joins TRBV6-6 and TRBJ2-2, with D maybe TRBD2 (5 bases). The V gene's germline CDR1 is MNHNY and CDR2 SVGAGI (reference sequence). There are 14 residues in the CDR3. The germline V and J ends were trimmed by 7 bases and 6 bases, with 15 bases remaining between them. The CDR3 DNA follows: TGTGCCAGCACCCACACTAGGCAGGCCGGGGAGCTGTTTTTT. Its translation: CASTHTRQAGELFF.

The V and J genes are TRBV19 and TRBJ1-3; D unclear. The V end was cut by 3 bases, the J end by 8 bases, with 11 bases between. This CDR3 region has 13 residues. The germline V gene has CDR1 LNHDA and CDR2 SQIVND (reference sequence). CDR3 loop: CASSMRRLDTIYF. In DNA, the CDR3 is TGTGCCAGTAGTATGCGGCGGTTGGACACCATATATTTT.

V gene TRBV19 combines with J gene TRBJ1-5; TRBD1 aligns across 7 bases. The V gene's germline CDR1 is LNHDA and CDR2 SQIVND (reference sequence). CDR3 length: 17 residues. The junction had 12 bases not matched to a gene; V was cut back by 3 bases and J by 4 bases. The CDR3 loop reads CASSIRGQPPTNQPQHF. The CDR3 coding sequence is TGTGCCAGTAGTATCAGGGGACAGCCCCCGACTAATCAGCCCCAGCATTTT.

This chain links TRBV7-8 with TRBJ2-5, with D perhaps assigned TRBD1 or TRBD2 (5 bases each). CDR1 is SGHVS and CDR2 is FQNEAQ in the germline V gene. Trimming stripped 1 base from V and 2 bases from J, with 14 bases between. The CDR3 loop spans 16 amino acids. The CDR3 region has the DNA TGTGCCAGCAGCTTAGGAGTGTGGAGGACACAAGAGACCCAGTACTTC. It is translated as CASSLGVWRTQETQYF.

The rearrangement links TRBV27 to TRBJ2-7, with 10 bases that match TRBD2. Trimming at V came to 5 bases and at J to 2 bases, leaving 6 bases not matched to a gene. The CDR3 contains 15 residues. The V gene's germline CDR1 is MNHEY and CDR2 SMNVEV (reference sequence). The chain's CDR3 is CASSPLAGAAYEQYF. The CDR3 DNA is TGTGCCAGCAGTCCGCTAGCGGGAGCGGCCTACGAGCAGTACTTC.

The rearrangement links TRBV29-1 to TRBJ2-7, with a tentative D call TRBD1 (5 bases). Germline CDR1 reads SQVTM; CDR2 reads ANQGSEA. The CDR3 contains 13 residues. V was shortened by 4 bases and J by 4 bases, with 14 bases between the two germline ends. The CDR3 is CSVGSGSRYEQYF. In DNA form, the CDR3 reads TGCAGCGTTGGGTCAGGGTCGCGGTACGAGCAGTACTTC.

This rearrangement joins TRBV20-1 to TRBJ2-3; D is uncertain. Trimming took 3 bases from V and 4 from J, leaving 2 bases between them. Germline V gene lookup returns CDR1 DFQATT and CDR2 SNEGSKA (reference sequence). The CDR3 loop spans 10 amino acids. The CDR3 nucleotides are TGCAGTGCTAGTTCAGATACGCAGTATTTT. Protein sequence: CSASSDTQYF.

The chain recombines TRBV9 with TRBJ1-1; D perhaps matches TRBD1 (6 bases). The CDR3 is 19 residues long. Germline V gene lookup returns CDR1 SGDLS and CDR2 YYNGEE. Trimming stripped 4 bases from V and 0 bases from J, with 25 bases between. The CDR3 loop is CASSPHGGTSRPMNTEAFF. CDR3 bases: TGTGCCAGCAGCCCCCATGGGGGGACATCCCGCCCGATGAACACTGAAGCTTTCTTT. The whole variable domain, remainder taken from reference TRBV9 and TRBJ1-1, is DSGVTQTPKHLITATGQRVTLRCSPRSGDLSVYWYQQSLDQGLQFLIQYYNGEERAKGNILERFSAQQFPDLHSELNLSSLELGDSALYFCASSPHGGTSRPMNTEAFFGQGTRLTVV.

The CDR3: CASSLERQGRGEQYF. CDR3 nucleotides: TGCGCCAGCAGCTTGGAACGACAGGGCCGCGGCGAGCAGTACTTC. The V gene is TRBV5-1, the J gene TRBJ2-7; TRBD1 agrees at 7 bases. Germline CDR1 SGHRS, CDR2 YFSETQ. This CDR3 spans 15 amino acids. V shed 0 bases, J shed 6 bases, and the junction held 9 bases outside the gene matches.

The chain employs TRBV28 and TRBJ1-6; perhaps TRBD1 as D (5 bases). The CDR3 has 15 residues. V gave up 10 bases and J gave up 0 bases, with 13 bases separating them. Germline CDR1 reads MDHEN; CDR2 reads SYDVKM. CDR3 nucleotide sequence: TGTGCCACCCGCCGGGGGATCTCCTATAATTCACCCCTCCACTTT. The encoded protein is CATRRGISYNSPLHF.

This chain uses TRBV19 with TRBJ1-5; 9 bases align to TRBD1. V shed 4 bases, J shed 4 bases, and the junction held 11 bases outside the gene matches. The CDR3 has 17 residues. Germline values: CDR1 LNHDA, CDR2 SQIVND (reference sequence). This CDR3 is CASSTGTGRRNNQPQHF. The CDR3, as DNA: TGTGCCAGTAGTACTGGGACAGGGAGGCGCAATAATCAGCCCCAGCATTTT.

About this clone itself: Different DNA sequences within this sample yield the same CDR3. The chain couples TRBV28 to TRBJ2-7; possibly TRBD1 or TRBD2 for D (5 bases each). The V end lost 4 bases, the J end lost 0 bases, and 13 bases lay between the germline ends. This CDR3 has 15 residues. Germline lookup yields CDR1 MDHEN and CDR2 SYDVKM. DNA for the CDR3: TGTGCCAGCAGTTCCACCGGGACGGCCTCCTACGAGCAGTACTTC. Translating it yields CASSSTGTASYEQYF.

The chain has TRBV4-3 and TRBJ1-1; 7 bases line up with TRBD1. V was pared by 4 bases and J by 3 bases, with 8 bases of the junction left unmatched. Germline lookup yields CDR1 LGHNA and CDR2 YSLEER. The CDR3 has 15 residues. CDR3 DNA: TGCGCCAGCAGCCGAAAGACAGGGAAGGACACTGAAGCTTTCTTT. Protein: CASSRKTGKDTEAFF.

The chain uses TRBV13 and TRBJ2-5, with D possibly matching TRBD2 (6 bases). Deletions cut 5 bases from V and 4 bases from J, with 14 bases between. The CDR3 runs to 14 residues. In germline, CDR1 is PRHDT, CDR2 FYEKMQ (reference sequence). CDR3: CASSMGLPGETQYF. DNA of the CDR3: TGTGCCAGCAGCATGGGACTCCCCGGAGAGACCCAGTACTTC.

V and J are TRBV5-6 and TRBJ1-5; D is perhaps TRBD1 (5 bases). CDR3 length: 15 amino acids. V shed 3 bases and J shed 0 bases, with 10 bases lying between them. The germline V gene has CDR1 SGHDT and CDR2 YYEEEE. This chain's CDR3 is CASSYGAYSNQPQHF. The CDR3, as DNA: TGTGCCAGCAGCTACGGGGCTTATAGCAATCAGCCCCAGCATTTT. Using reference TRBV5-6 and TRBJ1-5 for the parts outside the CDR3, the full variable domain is DAGVTQSPTHLIKTRGQQVTLRCSPKSGHDTVSWYQQALGQGPQFIFQYYEEEERQRGNFPDRFSGHQFPNYSSELNVNALLLGDSALYLCASSYGAYSNQPQHFGDGTRLSIL.